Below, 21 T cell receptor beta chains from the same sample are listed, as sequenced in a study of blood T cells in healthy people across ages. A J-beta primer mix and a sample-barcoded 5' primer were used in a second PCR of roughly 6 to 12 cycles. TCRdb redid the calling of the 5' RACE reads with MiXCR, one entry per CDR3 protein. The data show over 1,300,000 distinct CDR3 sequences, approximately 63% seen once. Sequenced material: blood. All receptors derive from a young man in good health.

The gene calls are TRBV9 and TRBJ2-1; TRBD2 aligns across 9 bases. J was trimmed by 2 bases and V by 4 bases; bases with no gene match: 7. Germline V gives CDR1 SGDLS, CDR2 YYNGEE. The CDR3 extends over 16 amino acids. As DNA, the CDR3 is TGTGCCAGCAGCTTACAGACTAGCGGAACCTACAATGAGCAGTTCTTC. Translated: CASSLQTSGTYNEQFF. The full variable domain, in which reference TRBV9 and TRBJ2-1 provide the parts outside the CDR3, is DSGVTQTPKHLITATGQRVTLRCSPRSGDLSVYWYQQSLDQGLQFLIQYYNGEERAKGNILERFSAQQFPDLHSELNLSSLELGDSALYFCASSLQTSGTYNEQFFGPGTRLTVL.

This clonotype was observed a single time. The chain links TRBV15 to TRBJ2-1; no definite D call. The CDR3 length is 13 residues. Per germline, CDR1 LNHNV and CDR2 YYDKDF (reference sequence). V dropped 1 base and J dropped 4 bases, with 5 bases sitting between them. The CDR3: CATSRVDYNEQFF. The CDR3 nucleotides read TGTGCCACCAGCAGAGTGGATTACAATGAGCAGTTCTTC.

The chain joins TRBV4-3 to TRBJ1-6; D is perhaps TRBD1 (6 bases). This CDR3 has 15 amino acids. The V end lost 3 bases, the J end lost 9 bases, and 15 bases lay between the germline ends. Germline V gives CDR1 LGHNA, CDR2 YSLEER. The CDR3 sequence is CASSQGGQGLSPLHF. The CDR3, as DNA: TGCGCCAGCAGCCAGGGGGGACAAGGTCTTTCACCCCTCCACTTT.

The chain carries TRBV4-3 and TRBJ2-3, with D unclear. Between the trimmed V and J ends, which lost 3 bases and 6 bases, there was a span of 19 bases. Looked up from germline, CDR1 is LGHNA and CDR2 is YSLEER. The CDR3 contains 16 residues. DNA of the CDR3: TGCGCCAGCAGCCAGACCCGATTGGGCCTGACGGATACGCAGTATTTT. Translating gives CASSQTRLGLTDTQYF.

The CDR3 loop is CATSLLGRNNSPLHF. The CDR3 nucleotides are TGTGCCACGTCCCTCCTCGGGAGGAATAATTCACCCCTCCACTTT. V gene TRBV11-2 combines with J gene TRBJ1-6; D gene unclear. The CDR3 spans 15 residues. Germline-derived CDR1 and CDR2 are SGHAT and FQNNGV. The V and J ends lost 10 bases and 5 bases respectively, with 18 bases between them.

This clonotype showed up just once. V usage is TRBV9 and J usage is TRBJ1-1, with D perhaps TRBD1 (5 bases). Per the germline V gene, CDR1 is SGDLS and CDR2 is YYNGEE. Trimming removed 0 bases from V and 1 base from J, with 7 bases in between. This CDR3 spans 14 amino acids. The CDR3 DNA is TGTGCCAGCAGCGTAGCAACAGGGAACACTGAAGCTTTCTTT. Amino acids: CASSVATGNTEAFF.

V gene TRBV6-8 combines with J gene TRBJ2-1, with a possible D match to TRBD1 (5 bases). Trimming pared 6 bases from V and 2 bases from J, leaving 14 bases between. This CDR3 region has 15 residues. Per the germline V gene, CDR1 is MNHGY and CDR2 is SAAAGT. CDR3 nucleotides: TGTGCCAGCAGCCAAACAGGTACGCCCTACAATGAGCAGTTCTTC. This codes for CASSQTGTPYNEQFF.

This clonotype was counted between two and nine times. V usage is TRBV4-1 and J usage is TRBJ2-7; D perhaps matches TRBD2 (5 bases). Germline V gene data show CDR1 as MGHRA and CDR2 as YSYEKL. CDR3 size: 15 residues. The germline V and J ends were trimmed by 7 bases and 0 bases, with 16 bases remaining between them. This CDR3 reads CASKINSGISYEQYF. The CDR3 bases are TGCGCCAGCAAAATCAATTCGGGGATCTCCTACGAGCAGTACTTC.

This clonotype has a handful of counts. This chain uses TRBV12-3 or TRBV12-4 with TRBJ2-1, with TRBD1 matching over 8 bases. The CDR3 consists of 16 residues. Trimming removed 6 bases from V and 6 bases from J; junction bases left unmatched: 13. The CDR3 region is CASSATGTGSFNEQFF. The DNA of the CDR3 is TGTGCCAGCAGCGCTACCGGGACAGGATCTTTCAATGAGCAGTTCTTC.

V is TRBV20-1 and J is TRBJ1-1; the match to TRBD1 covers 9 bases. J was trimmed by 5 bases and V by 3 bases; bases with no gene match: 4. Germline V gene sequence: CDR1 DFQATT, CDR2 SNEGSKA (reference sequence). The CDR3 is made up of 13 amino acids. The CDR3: CSASGDRVTEAFF. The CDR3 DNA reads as TGCAGTGCTAGTGGGGACAGGGTGACTGAAGCTTTCTTT.

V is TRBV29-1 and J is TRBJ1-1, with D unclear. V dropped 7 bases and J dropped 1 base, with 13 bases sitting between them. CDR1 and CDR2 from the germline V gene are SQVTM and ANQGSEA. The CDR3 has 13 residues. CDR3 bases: TGCAGCGCCGCCCCGGGCTCGAACACTGAAGCTTTCTTT. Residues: CSAAPGSNTEAFF.

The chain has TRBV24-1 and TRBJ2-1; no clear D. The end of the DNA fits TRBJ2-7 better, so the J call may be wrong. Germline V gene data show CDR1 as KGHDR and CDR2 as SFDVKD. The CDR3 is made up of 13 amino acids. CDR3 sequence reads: CATSDYNMDEQYF. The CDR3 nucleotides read TGTGCCACCAGTGACTATAACATGGACGAGCAGTACTTC.

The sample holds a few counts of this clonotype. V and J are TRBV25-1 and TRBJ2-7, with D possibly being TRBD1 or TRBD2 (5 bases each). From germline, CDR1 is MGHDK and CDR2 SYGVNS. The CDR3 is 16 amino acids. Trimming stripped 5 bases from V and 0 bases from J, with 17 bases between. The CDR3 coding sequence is TGTGCCAGCAGTAACTGGGGTGGGACCAGCTCCTACGAGCAGTACTTC. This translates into CASSNWGGTSSYEQYF.

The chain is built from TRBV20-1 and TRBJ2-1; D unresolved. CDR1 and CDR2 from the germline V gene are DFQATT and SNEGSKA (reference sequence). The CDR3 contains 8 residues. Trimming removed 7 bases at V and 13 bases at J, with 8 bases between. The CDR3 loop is CSGATQFF. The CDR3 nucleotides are TGCAGTGGGGCTACTCAGTTCTTC.

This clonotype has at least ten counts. CDR3 residues: CASSQGASSGYTF. In DNA form, the CDR3 reads TGTGCCAGCAGCCAAGGGGCTTCCTCCGGCTACACCTTC. The chain joins TRBV3-1 to TRBJ1-2; D remains unclear. Germline loops: CDR1 LGHDT, CDR2 YNNKEL (reference sequence). V lost 1 base to trimming and J lost 8 bases, with 11 bases between them. This CDR3 is built from 13 residues.

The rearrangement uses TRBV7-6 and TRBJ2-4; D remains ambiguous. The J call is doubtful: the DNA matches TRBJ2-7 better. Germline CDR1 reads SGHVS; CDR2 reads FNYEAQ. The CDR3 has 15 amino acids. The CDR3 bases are TGTGCCAGCAGCTTAAGGTTCAGCCTACCCTACGAGCAGTACTTC. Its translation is CASSLRFSLPYEQYF.

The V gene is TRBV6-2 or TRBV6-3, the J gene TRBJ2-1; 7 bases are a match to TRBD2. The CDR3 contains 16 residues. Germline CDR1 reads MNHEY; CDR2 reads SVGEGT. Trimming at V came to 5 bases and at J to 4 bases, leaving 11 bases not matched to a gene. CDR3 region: CASSRDRGGFYNEQFF. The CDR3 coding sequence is TGTGCCAGCAGTAGAGATCGCGGGGGATTTTACAATGAGCAGTTCTTC.

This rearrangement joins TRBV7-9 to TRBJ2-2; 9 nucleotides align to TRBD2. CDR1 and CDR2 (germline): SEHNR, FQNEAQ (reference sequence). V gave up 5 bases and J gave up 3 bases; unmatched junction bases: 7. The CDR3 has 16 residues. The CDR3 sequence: CASSSSGGRYTGELFF. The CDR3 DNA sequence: TGTGCCAGCAGCAGTAGCGGGGGCAGGTACACCGGGGAGCTGTTTTTT.

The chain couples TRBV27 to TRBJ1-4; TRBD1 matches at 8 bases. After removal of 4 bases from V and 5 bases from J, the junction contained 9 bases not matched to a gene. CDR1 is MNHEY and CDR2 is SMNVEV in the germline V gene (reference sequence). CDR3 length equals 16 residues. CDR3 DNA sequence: TGTGCCAGCAGTTCCCCCGGGACAGGATTAAATGAAAAACTGTTTTTT. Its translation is CASSSPGTGLNEKLFF.

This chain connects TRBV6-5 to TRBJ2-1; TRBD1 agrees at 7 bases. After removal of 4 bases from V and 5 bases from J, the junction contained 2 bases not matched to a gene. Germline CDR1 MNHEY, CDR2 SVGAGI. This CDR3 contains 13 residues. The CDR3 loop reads CASSWDRNNEQFF. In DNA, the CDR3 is TGTGCCAGCAGTTGGGACAGAAACAATGAGCAGTTCTTC.

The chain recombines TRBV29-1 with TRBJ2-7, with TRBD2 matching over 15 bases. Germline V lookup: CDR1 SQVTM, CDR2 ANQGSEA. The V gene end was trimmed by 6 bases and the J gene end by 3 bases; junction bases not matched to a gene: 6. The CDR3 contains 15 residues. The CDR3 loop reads CSVEGTSGGIYEQYF. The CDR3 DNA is TGCAGCGTCGAGGGGACTAGCGGGGGGATCTACGAGCAGTACTTC.